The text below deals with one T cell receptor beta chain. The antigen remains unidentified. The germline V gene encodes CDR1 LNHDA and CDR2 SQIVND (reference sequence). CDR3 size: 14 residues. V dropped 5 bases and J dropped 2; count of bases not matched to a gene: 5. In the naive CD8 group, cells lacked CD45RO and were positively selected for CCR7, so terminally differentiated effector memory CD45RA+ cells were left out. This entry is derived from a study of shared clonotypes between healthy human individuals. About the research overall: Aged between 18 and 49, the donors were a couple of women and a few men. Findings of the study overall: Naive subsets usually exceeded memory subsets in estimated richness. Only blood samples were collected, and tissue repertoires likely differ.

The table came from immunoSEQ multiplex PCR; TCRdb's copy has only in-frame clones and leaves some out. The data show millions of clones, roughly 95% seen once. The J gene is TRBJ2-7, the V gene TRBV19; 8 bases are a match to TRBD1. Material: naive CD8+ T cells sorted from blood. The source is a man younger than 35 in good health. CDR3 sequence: CASSASGQAYEQYF. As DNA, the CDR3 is TGTGCCAGTAGTGCTTCGGGACAGGCCTACGAGCAGTACTTC. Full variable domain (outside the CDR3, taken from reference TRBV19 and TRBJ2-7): DGGITQSPKYLFRKEGQNVTLSCEQNLNHDAMYWYRQDPGQGLRLIYYSQIVNDFQKGDIAEGYSVSREKKESFPLTVTSAQKNPTAFYLCASSASGQAYEQYFGPGTRLTVT.